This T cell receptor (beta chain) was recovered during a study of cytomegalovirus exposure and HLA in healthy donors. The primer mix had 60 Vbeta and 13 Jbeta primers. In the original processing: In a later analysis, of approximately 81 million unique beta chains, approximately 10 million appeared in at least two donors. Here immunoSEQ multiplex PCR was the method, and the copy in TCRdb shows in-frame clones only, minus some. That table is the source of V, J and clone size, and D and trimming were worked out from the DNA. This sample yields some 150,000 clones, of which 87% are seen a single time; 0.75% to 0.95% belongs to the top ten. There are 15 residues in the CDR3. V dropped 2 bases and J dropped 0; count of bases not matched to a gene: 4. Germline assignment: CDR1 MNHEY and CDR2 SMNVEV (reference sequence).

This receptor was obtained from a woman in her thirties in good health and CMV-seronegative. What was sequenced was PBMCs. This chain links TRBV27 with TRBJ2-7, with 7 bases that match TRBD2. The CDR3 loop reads CASSLVSSGSYEQYF. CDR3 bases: TGTGCCAGCAGTTTAGTCTCTAGCGGCTCCTACGAGCAGTACTTC.